This T cell receptor (beta chain) was sequenced for a study of T cells expressing NK-cell markers. Study as a whole: Seven of the eight sequenced donors were HCMV-seropositive; one was seronegative. Study-wide results and caveats: In a handful of donors, dominant clonotypes made up about 25-60.1% of CD3+CD56-NKG2C+ cells.

5'RACE template switching built TCR beta cDNA with unique molecular identifiers. Each CDR3 protein gets one entry in TCRdb, which reprocessed the 5' RACE reads and gives no DNA. The sample data list 500,000 to 700,000 distinct CDR3 sequences. The CDR3 totals 16 residues. Of note for this clonotype: The antigen remains undetermined.

Sequences were obtained from blood T cells: a sorted CD56 or NKG2C T cell subset, CD4+ or CD8+ T cells, or bulk PBMC T cells (not recorded which). V and J are TRBV12-3 or TRBV12-4 and TRBJ1-4; there is no DNA to check the TCRdb D call of TRBD1. The TCR comes from a man younger than 35 in good health. CDR3: CASSYALGTGEEKLFF.